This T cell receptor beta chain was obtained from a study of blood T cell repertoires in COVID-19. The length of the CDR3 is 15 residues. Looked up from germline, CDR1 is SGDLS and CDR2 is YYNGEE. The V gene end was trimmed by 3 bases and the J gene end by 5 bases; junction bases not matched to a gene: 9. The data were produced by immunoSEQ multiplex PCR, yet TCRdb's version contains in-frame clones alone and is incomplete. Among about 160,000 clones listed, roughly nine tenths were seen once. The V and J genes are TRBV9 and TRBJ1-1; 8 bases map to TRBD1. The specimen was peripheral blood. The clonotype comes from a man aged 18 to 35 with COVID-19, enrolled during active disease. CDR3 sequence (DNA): TGTGCCAGCAGCGCACGACAGGGGAGTGAAACTGAAGCTTTCTTT. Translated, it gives CASSARQGSETEAFF. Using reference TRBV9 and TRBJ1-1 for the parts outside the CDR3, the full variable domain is DSGVTQTPKHLITATGQRVTLRCSPRSGDLSVYWYQQSLDQGLQFLIQYYNGEERAKGNILERFSAQQFPDLHSELNLSSLELGDSALYFCASSARQGSETEAFFGQGTRLTVV.